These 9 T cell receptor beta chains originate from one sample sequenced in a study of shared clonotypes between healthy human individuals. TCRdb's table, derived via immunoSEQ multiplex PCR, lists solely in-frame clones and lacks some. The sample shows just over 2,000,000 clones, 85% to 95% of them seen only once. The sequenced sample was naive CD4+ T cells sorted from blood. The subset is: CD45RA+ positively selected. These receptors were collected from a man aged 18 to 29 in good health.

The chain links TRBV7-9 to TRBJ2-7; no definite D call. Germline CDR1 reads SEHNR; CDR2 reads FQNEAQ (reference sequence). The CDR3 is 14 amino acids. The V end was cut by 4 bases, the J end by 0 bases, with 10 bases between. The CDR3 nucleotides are TGTGCCAGCAGCTCCTTGGCGACCTCCTACGAGCAGTACTTC. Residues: CASSSLATSYEQYF.

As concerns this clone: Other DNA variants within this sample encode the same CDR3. CDR3 in amino acids: CASSGRDQPQHF. The DNA of the CDR3 is TGTGCCAGCTCCGGAAGGGATCAGCCCCAGCATTTT. The V and J genes are TRBV2 and TRBJ1-5; D call uncertain. The V gene's germline CDR1 is SNHLY and CDR2 FYNNEI. Trimming took 8 bases from V and 5 from J, leaving 10 bases between them. The CDR3 contains 12 residues.

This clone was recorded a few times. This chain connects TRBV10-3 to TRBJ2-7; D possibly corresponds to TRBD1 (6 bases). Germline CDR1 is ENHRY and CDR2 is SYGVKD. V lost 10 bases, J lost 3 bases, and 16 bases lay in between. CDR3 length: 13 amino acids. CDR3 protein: CATSPATGYEQYF. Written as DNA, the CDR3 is TGTGCCACAAGCCCCGCGACAGGCTACGAGCAGTACTTC.

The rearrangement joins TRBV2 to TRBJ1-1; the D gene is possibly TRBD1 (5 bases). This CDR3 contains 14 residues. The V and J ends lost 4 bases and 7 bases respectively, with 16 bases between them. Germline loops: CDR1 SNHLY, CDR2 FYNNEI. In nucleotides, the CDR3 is TGTGCCAGCAGTGGGCAGGGTCAGCCGCTTGAAGCTTTCTTT. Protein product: CASSGQGQPLEAFF.

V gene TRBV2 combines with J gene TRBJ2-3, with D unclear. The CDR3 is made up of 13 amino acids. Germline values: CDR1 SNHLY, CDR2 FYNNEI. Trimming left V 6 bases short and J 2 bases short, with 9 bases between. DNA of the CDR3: TGTGCCAGCAGGAACCGTTACACAGATACGCAGTATTTT. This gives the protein CASRNRYTDTQYF.

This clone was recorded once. CDR3 sequence reads: CASSPDGLALDEQYF. The CDR3 region has the DNA TGTGCCAGCAGCCCGGATGGACTAGCATTGGACGAGCAGTACTTC. The rearrangement joins TRBV11-2 to TRBJ2-7; TRBD2 matches at 8 bases. The CDR3 spans 15 residues. CDR1 and CDR2 (germline): SGHAT, FQNNGV. V trimming: 5 bases; J trimming: 5 bases; junction bases outside the gene matches: 11.

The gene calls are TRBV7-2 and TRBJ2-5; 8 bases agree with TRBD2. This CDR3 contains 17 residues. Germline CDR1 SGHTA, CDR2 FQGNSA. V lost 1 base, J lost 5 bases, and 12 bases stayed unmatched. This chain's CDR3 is CASSLGRTSGGGETQYF. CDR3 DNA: TGTGCCAGCAGCTTAGGACGTACTAGCGGTGGGGGGGAGACCCAGTACTTC.

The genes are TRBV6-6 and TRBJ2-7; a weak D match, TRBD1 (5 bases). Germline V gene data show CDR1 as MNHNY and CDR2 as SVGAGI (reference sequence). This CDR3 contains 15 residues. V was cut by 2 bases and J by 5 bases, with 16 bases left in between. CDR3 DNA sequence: TGTGCCAGCAGTTACGTCCAGGGCGCGGTGAACGAGCAGTACTTC. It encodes CASSYVQGAVNEQYF.

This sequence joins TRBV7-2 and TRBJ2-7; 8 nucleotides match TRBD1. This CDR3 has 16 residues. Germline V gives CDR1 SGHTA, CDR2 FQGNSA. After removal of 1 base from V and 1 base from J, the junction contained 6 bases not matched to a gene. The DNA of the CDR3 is TGTGCCAGCAGCTTAGGGACAGGGTTGAGATCCTACGAGCAGTACTTC. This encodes CASSLGTGLRSYEQYF.